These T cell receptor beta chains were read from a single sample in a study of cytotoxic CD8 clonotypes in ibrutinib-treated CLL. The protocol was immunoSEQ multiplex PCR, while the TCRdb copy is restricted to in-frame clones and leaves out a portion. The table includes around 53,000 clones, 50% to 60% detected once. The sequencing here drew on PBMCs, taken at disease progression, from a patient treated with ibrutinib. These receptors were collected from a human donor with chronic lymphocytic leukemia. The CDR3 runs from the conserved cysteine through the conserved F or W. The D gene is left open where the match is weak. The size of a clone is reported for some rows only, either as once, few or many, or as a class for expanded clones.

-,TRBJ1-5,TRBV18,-,TGTGCCAGCTCACCTCGCAGGGGCTCGATTGAAAATCAGCCCCAGCATTTT,CASSPRRGSIENQPQHF
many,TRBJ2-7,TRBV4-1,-,TGCGCCAGCAGCCAGGCCCACTGGTCCTACGAGCAGTACTTC,CASSQAHWSYEQYF
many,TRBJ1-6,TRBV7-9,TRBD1,TGTGCCAGCAGCTTACATGACAGGGGGCTGGGTTCACCCCTCCACTTT,CASSLHDRGLGSPLHF
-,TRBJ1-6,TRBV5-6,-,TGTGCCAGCAGCTTTGGGAGGGGCAGCTCCTATAATTCACCCCTCCACTTT,CASSFGRGSSYNSPLHF
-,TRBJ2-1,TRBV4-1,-,TGCGCCAGCAGCCAAGATGGGTGGGGGTCCTACAATGAGCAGTTCTTC,CASSQDGWGSYNEQFF
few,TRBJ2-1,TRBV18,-,TGTGCCAGCTCTTCTCAGGGTGGTGAGCAGTTCTTC,CASSSQGGEQFF
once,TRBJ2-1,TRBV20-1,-,TGCAGTGCTAGCTCGGATGAGCAGTTCTTC,CSASSDEQFF
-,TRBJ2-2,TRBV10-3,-,TGTGCCACCCTTTCTCGGTTGGCGGGGACTAACACCGGGGAGCTGTTTTTT,CATLSRLAGTNTGELFF
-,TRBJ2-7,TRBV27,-,TGTGCCAGCACCAGTCAACGGGGCGGAGGAGAGCAGTACTTC,CASTSQRGGGEQYF
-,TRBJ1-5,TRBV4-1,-,TGCGCCAGCAGCCAAGTTCTGCGCAGGGCGAGCAATCAGCCCCAGCATTTT,CASSQVLRRASNQPQHF
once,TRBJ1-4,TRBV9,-,TGTGCCAGCAGCGTATCAGCTATTAATGAAAAACTGTTTTTT,CASSVSAINEKLFF
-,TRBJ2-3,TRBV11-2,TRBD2,TGTGCCAGCAGAAAAACGAAAGAGCGGGGGGGCACAGATACGCAGTATTTT,CASRKTKERGGTDTQYF
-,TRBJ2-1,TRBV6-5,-,TGTGCCAGCAGTTACTCCCGGACGCTCTACAATGAGCAGTTCTTC,CASSYSRTLYNEQFF
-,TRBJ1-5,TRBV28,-,TGTGCCAGCTGGGGGGGTGATCAGCCCCAGCATTTT,CASWGGDQPQHF
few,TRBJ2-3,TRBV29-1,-,TGCAGCGTTGAATGGGGGGCAGGGGATACGCAGTATTTT,CSVEWGAGDTQYF
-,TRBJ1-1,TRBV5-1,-,TGCGCCAGCAGCTCCCAGGGCAGCATGAACACTGAAGCTTTCTTT,CASSSQGSMNTEAFF
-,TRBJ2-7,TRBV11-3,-,TGTGCCAGCAGCTTACGTGGGACCATCGCAGGGGACTACGAGCAGTACTTC,CASSLRGTIAGDYEQYF
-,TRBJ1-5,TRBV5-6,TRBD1,TGTGCCAGCAGCTTCGGACAGGGGCCCATGAGGCCCCAGCATTTT,CASSFGQGPMRPQHF
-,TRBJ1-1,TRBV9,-,TGTGCCAGCAACCAGGGGAGTATGAACACTGAAGCTTTCTTT,CASNQGSMNTEAFF
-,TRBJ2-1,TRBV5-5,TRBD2,TGTGCCAGCAGCCCTGGACTAGCGGGAGCAAAGCAGTTCTTC,CASSPGLAGAKQFF
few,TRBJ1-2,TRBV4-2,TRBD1,TGTGCCAGCAGCCAAGCGGACCTGACAGGGTCCTATGGCTACACCTTC,CASSQADLTGSYGYTF
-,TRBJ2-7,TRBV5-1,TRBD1,TGCGCCAGCAGTGAACAGGGGGCACTCGAGCAGTACTTC,CASSEQGALEQYF
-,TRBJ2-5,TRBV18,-,TGTGCCACCTCCCCAGCCCTGGGGGAGACCCAGTACTTC,CATSPALGETQYF